Shown below are 22 T cell receptor beta chains from a single sample sequenced in a study of blood T cells in healthy people across ages. Using a J-beta primer mix together with a sample-barcoded 5' primer, a second PCR was run for about 6 to 11 cycles. TCRdb independently ran MiXCR on the 5' RACE reads; one entry per CDR3 protein. The sample gives hundreds of thousands of distinct CDR3 sequences, roughly 60% of which show up once; roughly 22% is in the top ten. Sequences were obtained from blood. The receptors were gathered from a young man in good health.

This clonotype turned up a few times. The rearrangement uses TRBV7-2 and TRBJ2-7, with TRBD1 matching over 7 bases. The J segment lost 1 base and the V segment lost 1 base, leaving 7 bases of the junction unmatched. CDR3 length: 16 residues. CDR1 and CDR2 (germline): SGHTA, FQGNSA. The CDR3 is CASSLVGGASSYEQYF. The CDR3, as DNA: TGTGCCAGCAGCTTAGTAGGGGGCGCCTCATCCTACGAGCAGTACTTC.

V usage is TRBV7-8 and J usage is TRBJ2-1; perhaps TRBD2 as D (6 bases). V shed 5 bases and J shed 3 bases, with 20 bases lying between them. Germline V gene lookup returns CDR1 SGHVS and CDR2 FQNEAQ. The CDR3 has 17 amino acids. CDR3 sequence (DNA): TGTGCCAGCAGCCCCCGCGGCGGTAGCGGTAACTACAATGAGCAGTTCTTC. Translated, it gives CASSPRGGSGNYNEQFF.

The chain recombines TRBV25-1 with TRBJ2-7; 8 bases match TRBD1. CDR3 size: 13 residues. The germline gives CDR1 MGHDK, CDR2 SYGVNS. Trimming removed 3 bases from V and 4 bases from J; junction bases left unmatched: 2. In nucleotides, the CDR3 is TGTGCCAGCAGTGACACAGGGGGGTACGAGCAGTACTTC. This codes for CASSDTGGYEQYF.

This clonotype was recorded only once. The chain couples TRBV7-2 to TRBJ1-1; unclear D gene. V lost 6 bases to trimming and J lost 1 base, with 12 bases between them. The CDR3 totals 14 residues. The germline CDR1 and CDR2 sequences are SGHTA and FQGNSA. The DNA of the CDR3 is TGTGCCAGCAGATTCCTGAACAGGAACACTGAAGCTTTCTTT. It yields the protein CASRFLNRNTEAFF.

This rearrangement joins TRBV28 to TRBJ2-5, with D unresolved. The end of the DNA fits TRBJ2-7 better, so the J call may be wrong. The germline V gene has CDR1 MDHEN and CDR2 SYDVKM. The CDR3 sequence is 15 residues long. The DNA for the CDR3 is TGTGCCAGCAGTTTCCCACCGATCGAGACGGGCGAGCAGTACTTC. This sequence encodes CASSFPPIETGEQYF.

This clonotype has a handful of counts. CDR3 coding DNA: TGCAGCGTAAGGGGACGGGCCTACGAGCAGTACTTC. Protein: CSVRGRAYEQYF. The J gene is TRBJ2-7, the V gene TRBV29-1, with D perhaps matching TRBD1 or TRBD2 (5 bases each). The V end lost 6 bases, the J end lost 2 bases, and 11 bases lay between the germline ends. CDR1 is SQVTM and CDR2 is ANQGSEA in the germline V gene. The CDR3 loop spans 12 amino acids.

The rearrangement uses TRBV20-1 and TRBJ2-1, with D unresolved. From germline, CDR1 is DFQATT and CDR2 SNEGSKA (reference sequence). The ends were cut back, 4 bases at V and 4 bases at J, with 8 bases in the middle. The length of the CDR3 is 12 residues. CDR3 nucleotides: TGCAGTGCTAATCACCTTTACAATGAGCAGTTCTTC. Amino acid sequence: CSANHLYNEQFF.

This clonotype occurred a few times. V usage is TRBV4-1 and J usage is TRBJ2-4, with D uncertain. This CDR3 has 13 residues. CDR1 and CDR2 from the germline V gene are MGHRA and YSYEKL. With 0 bases removed from V and 13 bases from J, the gap between germline ends came to 13 bases. The CDR3 loop reads CASSQDKATPQYF. The CDR3 region has the DNA TGCGCCAGCAGCCAAGATAAGGCCACTCCGCAGTACTTC.

A few counts support this clonotype. J is TRBJ2-7 and V is TRBV20-1; D perhaps matches TRBD2 (6 bases). The ends were cut back, 1 base at V and 4 bases at J, with 14 bases in the middle. Germline-derived CDR1 and CDR2 are DFQATT and SNEGSKA (reference sequence). The CDR3 consists of 14 residues. The CDR3 loop reads CSARVLGSGYEQYF. In DNA, the CDR3 is TGCAGTGCTAGAGTTCTGGGTAGCGGATACGAGCAGTACTTC.

The chain couples TRBV28 to TRBJ2-7; D is unclear. V lost 5 bases, J lost 4 bases, and 21 bases lay in between. The CDR3 covers 16 residues. Germline loops: CDR1 MDHEN, CDR2 SYDVKM. The CDR3 here is CASSPDPRRRNYEQYF. CDR3 nucleotide sequence: TGTGCCAGCAGTCCCGACCCGAGACGACGTAATTACGAGCAGTACTTC.

The rearrangement links TRBV7-2 to TRBJ2-1, with 10 bases aligning to TRBD2. The J segment lost 7 bases and the V segment lost 3 bases, leaving 21 bases of the junction unmatched. The CDR3 runs 20 residues. Germline CDR1 and CDR2: SGHTA and FQGNSA. CDR3 loop: CASSLPGVVGGSSGRNEQFF. CDR3 nucleotide sequence: TGTGCCAGCAGCTTGCCGGGCGTAGTGGGGGGATCTAGCGGGAGAAATGAGCAGTTCTTC.

Points on this clonotype: The junction departs from germline at one end; a sequencing error may be responsible. The chain combines TRBV5-1 with TRBJ2-7, with 14 positions matching TRBD2. The end of the DNA is better explained by TRBJ2-5, so the J call may be wrong. The germline CDR1 and CDR2 sequences are SGHRS and YFSETQ. The CDR3 sequence is 18 residues long. This CDR3 reads CANSNGLAGGRPRETQYF. CDR3 DNA sequence: TGCGCCAACAGCAATGGACTAGCGGGAGGCCGCCCAAGAGAGACCCAGTACTTC.

This rearrangement joins TRBV4-2 to TRBJ2-7; 8 nucleotides line up with TRBD2. The CDR3 extends over 15 amino acids. CDR1 and CDR2 (germline): LGHNA, YNFKEQ. The junction had 10 bases not matched to a gene; V was cut back by 4 bases and J by 5 bases. The CDR3 here is CASSLGGGTADEQYF. The CDR3 nucleotides are TGTGCCAGCAGCCTCGGCGGGGGGACCGCCGACGAGCAGTACTTC.

In DNA form, the CDR3 reads TGTGCCATCAACAAAAGCGGGAGGGAAGAGACCCAGTACTTC. Residues: CAINKSGREETQYF. The chain is built from TRBV10-3 and TRBJ2-5, with 10 bases matching TRBD2. V trimming: 7 bases; J trimming: 3 bases; junction bases outside the gene matches: 5. The CDR3 extends over 14 amino acids. Germline CDR1 and CDR2: ENHRY and SYGVKD.

The sample holds a few counts of this clonotype. CDR3 in amino acids: CASSLEHLTAEAFF. DNA for the CDR3: TGTGCCAGCAGCTTAGAACACCTGACAGCTGAAGCTTTCTTT. The V gene is TRBV7-2, the J gene TRBJ1-1, with a tentative D call TRBD1 (5 bases). CDR3 length: 14 amino acids. Trimming removed 1 base at V and 6 bases at J, with 12 bases between. The germline V gene encodes CDR1 SGHTA and CDR2 FQGNSA.

The chain has TRBV7-3 and TRBJ2-1; TRBD1 aligns across 7 bases. This CDR3 spans 17 amino acids. Germline assignment: CDR1 SGHTA and CDR2 FQGTGA. V lost 1 base to trimming and J lost 5 bases; unmatched junction nucleotides: 11. Here the CDR3 reads CASSLNRDSEKNNEQFF. The CDR3, as DNA: TGTGCCAGCAGCTTAAACCGGGACAGCGAGAAAAACAATGAGCAGTTCTTC.

This chain joins TRBV20-1 and TRBJ1-2, with a tentative D call TRBD1 (5 bases). This CDR3 has 13 amino acids. Germline loops: CDR1 DFQATT, CDR2 SNEGSKA (reference sequence). V dropped 4 bases and J dropped 6 bases, with 15 bases sitting between them. CDR3 coding DNA: TGCAGTGCTACAACAGGCGTCGCCGATGGCTACACCTTC. Its translation is CSATTGVADGYTF.

This chain joins TRBV25-1 and TRBJ1-4; no definite D call. This CDR3 spans 14 amino acids. CDR1 MGHDK and CDR2 SYGVNS come from the germline V gene. The V end was cut by 3 bases, the J end by 5 bases, with 10 bases between. The CDR3 DNA is TGTGCCAGCAGTGATGGAGGGTACAATGAAAAACTGTTTTTT. It is translated as CASSDGGYNEKLFF. The full variable domain, with the rest looked up from reference TRBV25-1 and TRBJ1-4, is EADIYQTPRYLVIGTGKKITLECSQTMGHDKMYWYQQDPGMELHLIHYSYGVNSTEKGDLSSESTVSRIRTEHFPLTLESARPSHTSQYLCASSDGGYNEKLFFGSGTQLSVL.

V usage is TRBV27 and J usage is TRBJ2-3, with a weak D call TRBD2 (7 bases). CDR3 length: 13 amino acids. Trimming took 7 bases from V and 4 from J, leaving 12 bases between them. Per the germline V gene, CDR1 is MNHEY and CDR2 is SMNVEV (reference sequence). This CDR3 reads CASTLRGPDTQYF. CDR3 DNA: TGTGCCAGCACCCTGCGGGGGCCAGATACGCAGTATTTT.

This clonotype was observed a few times. The chain is built from TRBV7-2 and TRBJ2-5, with D unclear. Germline V gives CDR1 SGHTA, CDR2 FQGNSA. V was trimmed by 5 bases and J by 4 bases, leaving 14 bases between them. There are 14 residues in the CDR3. CDR3 nucleotides: TGTGCCAGCAGCGTTCTCAGTACGGTAGAGACCCAGTACTTC. As protein: CASSVLSTVETQYF.

This clonotype occurred a few times. The chain recombines TRBV20-1 with TRBJ2-1, with 11 bases that match TRBD2. Germline trimming cut 7 bases from V and 7 bases from J; bases unmatched to any gene: 12. CDR3 size: 15 residues. CDR1 DFQATT and CDR2 SNEGSKA come from the germline V gene (reference sequence). CDR3 amino acids: CSGKPGLAALNEQFF. DNA of the CDR3: TGCAGTGGCAAACCGGGACTAGCGGCATTGAATGAGCAGTTCTTC.

This sequence joins TRBV29-1 and TRBJ2-1, with TRBD2 matching over 9 bases. V dropped 4 bases and J dropped 6; count of bases not matched to a gene: 4. CDR3 length equals 13 residues. The V gene's germline CDR1 is SQVTM and CDR2 ANQGSEA. The CDR3 loop reads CSVGLAGPNEQFF. As DNA, the CDR3 is TGCAGCGTTGGGCTAGCGGGACCCAATGAGCAGTTCTTC.